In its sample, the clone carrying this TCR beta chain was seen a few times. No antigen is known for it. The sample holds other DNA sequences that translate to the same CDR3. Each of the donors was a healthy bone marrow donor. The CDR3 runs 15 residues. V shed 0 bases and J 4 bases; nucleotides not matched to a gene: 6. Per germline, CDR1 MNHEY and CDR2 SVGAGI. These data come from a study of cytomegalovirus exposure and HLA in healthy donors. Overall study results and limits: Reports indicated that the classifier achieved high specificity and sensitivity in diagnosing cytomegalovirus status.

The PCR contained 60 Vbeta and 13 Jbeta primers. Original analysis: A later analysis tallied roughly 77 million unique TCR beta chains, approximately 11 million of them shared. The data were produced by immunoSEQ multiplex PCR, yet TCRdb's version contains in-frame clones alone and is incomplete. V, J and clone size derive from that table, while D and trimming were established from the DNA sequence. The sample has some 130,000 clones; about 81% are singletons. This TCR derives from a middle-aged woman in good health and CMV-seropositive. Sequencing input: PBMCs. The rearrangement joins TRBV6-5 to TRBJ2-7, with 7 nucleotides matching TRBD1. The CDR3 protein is CASSYSGGLGYEQYF. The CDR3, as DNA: TGTGCCAGCAGTTACTCAGGGGGCTTGGGGTACGAGCAGTACTTC.